The sequence of this TCR beta chain was determined in a study of response to subunit inactivated influenza vaccine. Overall study results and limits: The authors suggested that few new T cells are recruited per seasonal influenza vaccination.

This CDR3 has 15 amino acids. CDR1 is DFQATT and CDR2 is SNEGSKA in the germline V gene (reference sequence). Trimming pared 0 bases from V and 0 bases from J, leaving 9 bases between. This clonotype was picked up a small number of times. Its antigen is unknown. A single record per CDR3 protein comes from TCRdb applying MiXCR to the RT-PCR reads. This table has hundreds of thousands of distinct CDR3 sequences, 15% to 19% appearing once. This rearrangement joins TRBV20-1 to TRBJ2-1, with no clear D. The TCR originated in a man aged 45-60 years who received an inactivated influenza vaccine. This sample comprised PBMCs from blood, obtained about 12 days after vaccination. Written as DNA, the CDR3 is TGCAGTGCTAGAGATCCCGGCGGCTCCTACAATGAGCAGTTCTTC. It specifies CSARDPGGSYNEQFF.